What follows describes a single T cell receptor beta chain. Its antigen is still unknown. Time point reported: healthy volunteer bleed at 2 weeks. Total RNA was isolated from unfractionated whole blood. The sample is drawn from a study of human T cells and chemical hapten exposure. Whole-study findings and limits: TCRs at high frequency, those above 1 in 1000, did not change with DPC sensitization.

TCRdb redid the calling of the RACE reads with MiXCR, one entry per CDR3 protein. The data contain 130,000 or so distinct CDR3 sequences, 9% to 10% of them singletons. The sequence was collected from a male donor in good health. Some clones in this sample may be carry-over from other donors' samples. The material sequenced was whole blood.

CDR3 residues: CASSFGGGGTEAFF. Here the CDR3 DNA reads TGTGCCAGCAGCTTTGGGGGAGGAGGTACTGAAGCTTTCTTT. The V and J genes are TRBV7-2 and TRBJ1-1; maybe TRBD1 (5 bases). CDR1 and CDR2 (germline): SGHTA, FQGNSA. Trimming shortened V by 3 bases and J by 5 bases, and 13 bases separated the two germline ends. This CDR3 spans 14 amino acids.